This TCR beta chain was recorded in a study of PD-1 blockade in mismatch repair-deficient tumors. About this clone: Its specificity is unknown.

V gave up 0 bases and J gave up 7 bases, with 10 bases separating them. Germline loops: CDR1 GTSNPN, CDR2 SVGIG (reference sequence). This CDR3 has 13 amino acids. TCRdb keeps only in-frame clones here, not all; method: immunoSEQ multiplex PCR. The data show around 62,000 clones, about 72% seen once. Findings and caveats of the study: Tumor-resident clones, often absent from pretreatment blood, expanded after pembrolizumab and then contracted.

All patients were mismatch repair deficient, assessed by either PCR or immunohistochemistry. This TCR was recovered from an adult with mismatch repair-deficient cancer. The chain is built from TRBV30 and TRBJ2-1, with a possible D match to TRBD2 (5 bases). The sequenced sample was peripheral blood, obtained 2 weeks after starting pembrolizumab. This chain's CDR3 is CAWSVRGPNEQFF. In DNA, the CDR3 is TGTGCCTGGAGTGTAAGAGGGCCGAATGAGCAGTTCTTC.